This T cell receptor (beta chain) was sequenced in a study of T cells in localized non-small cell lung cancer. Points from the study as a whole: Sequencing covered just one tumor region, so heterogeneity cannot be ruled out.

In its sample, this clone was seen once. The antigen remains undetermined. Some clones are missing from TCRdb's copy, which holds only in-frame ones; the method was immunoSEQ multiplex PCR. The data contain 70,000 to 80,000 clones, more than 75% of them seen just once; the ten biggest clones take up 20% to 25%. Trimming pared 0 bases from V and 1 base from J, leaving 3 bases between. The germline V gene encodes CDR1 SNHLY and CDR2 FYNNEI. The CDR3 covers 13 residues. This chain joins TRBV2 and TRBJ1-1, with D hard to call. This receptor was taken from a woman aged 40-69 years with stage I squamous cell lung carcinoma. Specimen: peripheral blood, collected before any cancer treatment. The CDR3 here is CASSEAPNTEAFF. The CDR3 nucleotides read TGTGCCAGCAGTGAAGCCCCGAACACTGAAGCTTTCTTT. Full variable domain (remainder filled in from reference TRBV2 and TRBJ1-1): EPEVTQTPSHQVTQMGQEVILRCVPISNHLYFYWYRQILGQKVEFLVSFYNNEISEKSEIFDDQFSVERPDGSNFTLKIRSTKLEDSAMYFCASSEAPNTEAFFGQGTRLTVV.